This T cell receptor beta chain is drawn from a study of blood T cell repertoires in COVID-19. Turning to the study itself: Samples of COVID-19 (acute and convalescent) were obtained from the United States, Italy and Spain. Sample material is recorded as cDNA or gDNA derived from T cells, B-cell-depleted T cells, or PBMCs.

Germline assignment: CDR1 SGHRS and CDR2 YFSETQ. This CDR3 is 14 amino acids long. As processed by the authors: It was from reference gene primer amplification that nucleated cell counts were estimated. Only in-frame clones appear in the TCRdb table, and some are missing; sequencing was by immunoSEQ multiplex PCR. Clone size and V and J calls were adopted from that table, with D and trimming inferred from the DNA. The sample holds 50,000 to 75,000 clones, over 75% seen once. As for this clone: A read error may account for a junction end that differs from germline.

The receptor comes from a man older than 75 with active or convalescent COVID-19. This rearrangement joins TRBV5-1 to TRBJ2-3, with 7 bases aligning to TRBD1. The sequenced sample was peripheral blood. This chain's CDR3 is CASTLGQRTDTQYF. DNA of the CDR3: TGCGCCAGCACCTTGGGACAGCGCACAGATACGCAGTATTTT.